This entry describes one TCR beta chain. This entry belongs to a study of blood T cell repertoires in COVID-19. On the study more broadly: Sites in the United States, Italy and Spain provided acute and convalescent COVID-19 samples.

The protocol was immunoSEQ multiplex PCR, while the TCRdb copy is restricted to in-frame clones and leaves out a portion. Here the sample spans some 150,000 clones, around 86% being singletons. Looked up from germline, CDR1 is LGHNA and CDR2 is YSLEER. Deletions cut 2 bases from V and 6 bases from J, with 4 bases between. The CDR3 is 12 amino acids. The chain carries TRBV4-3 and TRBJ2-2; D uncertain. The receptor was isolated from a woman aged 60-70 years with active or convalescent COVID-19. Material: peripheral blood. CDR3 amino acids: CASSQLSGELFF. The CDR3 bases are TGCGCCAGCAGCCAATTATCCGGGGAGCTGTTTTTT.